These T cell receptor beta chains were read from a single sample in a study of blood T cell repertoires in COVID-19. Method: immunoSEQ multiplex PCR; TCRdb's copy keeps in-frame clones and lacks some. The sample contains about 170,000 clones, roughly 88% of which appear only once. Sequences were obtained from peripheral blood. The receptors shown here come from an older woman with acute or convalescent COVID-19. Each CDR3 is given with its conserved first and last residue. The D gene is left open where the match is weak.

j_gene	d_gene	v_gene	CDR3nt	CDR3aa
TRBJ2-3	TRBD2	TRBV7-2	TGTGCCAGCACCTTGGATTCAGCGGGGGGAACAGATACGCAGTATTTT	CASTLDSAGGTDTQYF
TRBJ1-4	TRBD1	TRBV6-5	TGTGCCAGCGCCCTCCAGGGGGCTTTTAATGAAAAACTGTTTTTT	CASALQGAFNEKLFF
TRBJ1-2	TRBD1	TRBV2	TGTGCCAGCAGAGAGGGACAGGTTAACTATGGCTACACCTTC	CASREGQVNYGYTF
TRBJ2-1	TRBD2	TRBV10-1	TGCGCCAGCAGTAGACTGGCGGGGGGGCCCAATGAGCAGTTCTTC	CASSRLAGGPNEQFF
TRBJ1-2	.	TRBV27	TGTGCCAGCAGCCCGTCCCACGGGGGTCTAAGATCCTATGGCTACACCTTC	CASSPSHGGLRSYGYTF
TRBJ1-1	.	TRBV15	TGTGCCACCATGAGTCCAGGGGCTAGAGGCACTGAAGCTTTCTTT	CATMSPGARGTEAFF
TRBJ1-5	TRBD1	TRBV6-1	TGTGCCAGCAGTGAGGCAGGGGGGTATCAGCCCCAGCATTTT	CASSEAGGYQPQHF
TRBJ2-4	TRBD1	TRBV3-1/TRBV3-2	TGTGCCAGCAGCCAAGAGGACAGGGCGACCAAAAACATTCAGTACTTC	CASSQEDRATKNIQYF
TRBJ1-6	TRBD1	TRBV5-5	TGTGCCAGCAGCAATCGGACAGGGCAACCACCCCTCCACTTT	CASSNRTGQPPLHF
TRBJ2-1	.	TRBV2	TGTGCCAGCAGTGAAAGGGGCAATGAGCAGTTCTTC	CASSERGNEQFF
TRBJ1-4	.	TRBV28	TGTGCCAGCGTATCTGCGGGGGGGAAGACTAATGAAAAACTGTTTTTT	CASVSAGGKTNEKLFF
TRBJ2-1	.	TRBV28	TGTGCCAGCAGCCCCCCCTCACGAGATAATTATGAGCAGTTCTTC	CASSPPSRDNYEQFF
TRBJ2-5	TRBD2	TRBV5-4	TGTGCCAGCAGCTCAGCGGGGGGGCTAGAGACCCAGTACTTC	CASSSAGGLETQYF
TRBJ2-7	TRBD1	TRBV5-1	TGCGCCAGCAGCTACGGGACAGGGGGCTACGAGCAGTACTTC	CASSYGTGGYEQYF
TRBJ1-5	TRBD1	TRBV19	TGTGCCAGTAGTATAGTCAGGGGGCGCCCGATAGAGCCCCAGCATTTT	CASSIVRGRPIEPQHF
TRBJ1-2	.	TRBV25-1	TGTGCCAGCAGTCTAAGGGGCTATGGCTACACCTTC	CASSLRGYGYTF
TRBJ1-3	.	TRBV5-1	TGCGCCAGCAGCTCGGGAGGGGCTGGAAACACCATATATTTT	CASSSGGAGNTIYF
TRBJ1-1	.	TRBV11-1	TGTGCCAGCAGCCTAGACCCGTCCAAGGGGACTGAAGCTTTCTTT	CASSLDPSKGTEAFF
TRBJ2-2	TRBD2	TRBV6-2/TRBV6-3	TGTGCCAGCAGTCCCAAGGGACTAGCGGGAACCGGGGAGCTGTTTTTT	CASSPKGLAGTGELFF
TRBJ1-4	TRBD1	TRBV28	TGTGCCAGCAGTTTACCGAGGGGGCGCGATGAAAAACTGTTTTTT	CASSLPRGRDEKLFF
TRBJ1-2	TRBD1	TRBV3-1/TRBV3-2	TGTGCCAGCAGCCAAAGGCTTGGACAGGAAAGCTACACCTTC	CASSQRLGQESYTF
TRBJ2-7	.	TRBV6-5	TGTGCCAGCAGTTACTCGAAGGGACTCTGGGAGCAGTACTTC	CASSYSKGLWEQYF